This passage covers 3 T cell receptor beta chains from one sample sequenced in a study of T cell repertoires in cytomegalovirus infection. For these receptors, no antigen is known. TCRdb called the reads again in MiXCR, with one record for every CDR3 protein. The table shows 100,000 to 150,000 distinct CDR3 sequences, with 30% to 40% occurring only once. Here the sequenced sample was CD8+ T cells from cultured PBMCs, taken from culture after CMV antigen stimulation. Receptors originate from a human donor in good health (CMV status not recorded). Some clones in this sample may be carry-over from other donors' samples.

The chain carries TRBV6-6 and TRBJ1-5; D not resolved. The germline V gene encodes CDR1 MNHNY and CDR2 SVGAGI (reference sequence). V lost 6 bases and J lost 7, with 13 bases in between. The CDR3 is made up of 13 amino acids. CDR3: CASSHKALQPQHF. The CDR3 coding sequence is TGTGCCAGCAGCCACAAGGCGCTCCAGCCCCAGCATTTT.

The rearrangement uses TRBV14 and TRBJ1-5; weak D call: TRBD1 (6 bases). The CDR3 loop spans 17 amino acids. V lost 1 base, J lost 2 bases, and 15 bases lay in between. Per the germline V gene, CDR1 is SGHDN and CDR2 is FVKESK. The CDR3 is CASSQGTVQEGNQPQHF. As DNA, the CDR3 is TGTGCCAGCAGCCAAGGGACAGTGCAGGAGGGCAATCAGCCCCAGCATTTT.

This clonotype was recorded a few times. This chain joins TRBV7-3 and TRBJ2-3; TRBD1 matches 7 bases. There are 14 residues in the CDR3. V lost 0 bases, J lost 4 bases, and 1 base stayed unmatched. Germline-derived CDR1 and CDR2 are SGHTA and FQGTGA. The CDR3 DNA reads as TGTGCCAGCAGCTTAACGGGGACAGCAGATACGCAGTATTTT. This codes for CASSLTGTADTQYF.